This is a list of T cell receptor beta chains from one sample in a study of immune heterogeneity within non-small cell lung tumors. One entry per CDR3 protein results from TCRdb running MiXCR on the multiplex PCR reads. This repertoire shows 8,000 to 11,000 distinct CDR3 sequences, over 15% found once; its top ten account for around 3.8%. Specimen: lung tumor tissue. These receptors were collected from a middle-aged man with non-small cell lung cancer. The CDR3 runs from the conserved cysteine through the conserved F or W. A D gene is named only where the DNA matches it firmly. Clone size is stated in some rows and not others, as once, few, many or a class when expanded.

v_gene	abundance	d_gene	j_gene	CDR3aa	CDR3nt
TRBV5-1	many	.	TRBJ1-4	CASSLARAGGYEKLFF	TGCGCCAGCAGCTTGGCGCGAGCCGGGGGTTATGAAAAACTGTTTTTT
TRBV5-1	many	TRBD1	TRBJ2-4	CASSGPDRGWQYF	TGCGCCAGCAGCGGCCCCGACAGGGGGTGGCAGTACTTC
TRBV25-1	many	.	TRBJ2-2	CASSESVRGASGTGELFF	TGTGCCAGCAGTGAATCTGTCCGGGGGGCTAGTGGCACCGGGGAGCTGTTTTTT
TRBV7-9	many	TRBD1	TRBJ2-3	CASSLGYRGTDTQYF	TGTGCCAGCAGCTTAGGCTACAGGGGTACAGATACGCAGTATTTT
TRBV19	large	TRBD1	TRBJ1-2	CASSITGGANYGYTF	TGTGCCAGTAGTATTACAGGGGGAGCTAACTATGGCTACACCTTC
TRBV6-1	many	TRBD2	TRBJ2-3	CASSEGGGHTQYF	TGTGCCAGCAGTGAAGGGGGGGGTCATACGCAGTATTTT
TRBV12-3/TRBV12-4	many	.	TRBJ1-1	CASSQLQGTAEAFF	TGTGCCAGCAGTCAATTACAGGGTACCGCTGAAGCTTTCTTT
TRBV20-1	medium-sized	TRBD2	TRBJ2-7	CSAIPGLAGGTYEQYF	TGCAGTGCTATCCCGGGACTAGCGGGGGGGACCTACGAGCAGTACTTC
TRBV2	.	.	TRBJ1-1	CASSERIGDGFF	TGTGCCAGCAGTGAAAGGATAGGAGATGGTTTCTTT
TRBV5-5	many	.	TRBJ2-2	CASSLAAGGYQTGELFF	TGTGCCAGCAGCTTGGCAGCCGGGGGTTATCAAACCGGGGAGCTGTTTTTT
TRBV4-3	many	.	TRBJ1-2	CASSQDVGDPYGYTF	TGCGCCAGCAGCCAAGATGTAGGCGATCCCTATGGCTACACCTTC
TRBV28	medium-sized	.	TRBJ1-5	CASSLPDSFNQPQHF	TGTGCCAGCAGTTTACCAGACAGCTTCAATCAGCCCCAGCATTTT
TRBV6-5	medium-sized	TRBD1	TRBJ2-1	CASSYSKSIGDRKNEQFF	TGTGCCAGCAGTTACTCGAAGTCTATCGGGGACAGGAAAAATGAGCAGTTCTTC
TRBV25-1	many	.	TRBJ1-1	CASSTLNTEAFF	TGTGCCAGCAGTACACTGAACACTGAAGCTTTCTTT
TRBV11-2	many	TRBD1	TRBJ1-3	CASSPRTGRGDNTIYF	TGTGCCAGCAGCCCCCGGACAGGGAGAGGGGACAACACCATATATTTT
TRBV7-2	many	.	TRBJ2-6	CASSLDSSGANVLTF	TGTGCCAGCAGCTTAGACTCCTCTGGGGCCAACGTCCTGACTTTC
TRBV6-1	once	.	TRBJ2-6	CASSEGRGYFSGANVLTF	TGTGCCAGCAGTGAAGGCCGGGGGTACTTCTCTGGGGCCAACGTCCTGACTTTC
TRBV27	medium-sized	.	TRBJ2-6	CASSRSTNSGANVLTF	TGTGCCAGCAGTAGGTCTACAAACTCTGGGGCCAACGTCCTGACTTTC
TRBV7-2	many	TRBD1	TRBJ2-1	CASSAAGTERNNEQFF	TGTGCCAGCAGCGCCGCCGGGACAGAACGTAACAATGAGCAGTTCTTC
TRBV9	many	.	TRBJ2-3	CASGPSGVSTDTQYF	TGTGCCAGCGGGCCCTCGGGGGTTAGCACAGATACGCAGTATTTT
TRBV14	.	.	TRBJ2-2	CASSQDNWRLQSHTGELFF	TGTGCCAGCAGCCAAGATAATTGGCGCCTTCAGAGTCACACCGGGGAGCTGTTTTTT
TRBV6-1	.	.	TRBJ2-7	CASSAGFPGQYF	TGTGCCAGCAGCGCGGGCTTCCCGGGGCAGTACTTC
TRBV5-5	many	TRBD1	TRBJ1-5	CASSQTGGDSNQPQHF	TGTGCCAGCAGCCAAACAGGGGGCGATAGCAATCAGCCCCAGCATTTT
TRBV7-9	.	TRBD1	TRBJ2-5	CASSYPGTGGETQYF	TGTGCCAGCAGCTACCCCGGGACAGGGGGGGAGACCCAGTACTTC
TRBV7-2	.	.	TRBJ2-2	CASSLGGPTHPGELFF	TGTGCCAGCAGCTTAGGGGGGCCCACACACCCCGGGGAGCTGTTTTTT
TRBV6-1	.	TRBD2	TRBJ2-1	CASSRPGLALNEQFF	TGTGCCAGCAGCCGGCCGGGACTAGCGTTAAATGAGCAGTTCTTC
TRBV2	once	.	TRBJ1-2	CASSLNPYGYTF	TGTGCCAGCAGTTTAAACCCCTATGGCTACACCTTC
TRBV4-1	many	.	TRBJ1-2	CASSQLSQNYGYTF	TGCGCCAGCAGCCAACTGTCACAGAACTATGGCTACACCTTC
TRBV3-1	many	TRBD2	TRBJ2-2	CASRRGGDTGELFF	TGTGCCAGCCGTCGGGGAGGGGACACCGGGGAGCTGTTTTTT
TRBV4-2	medium-sized	TRBD2	TRBJ2-7	CASSRETSSEQYF	TGTGCCAGCAGCCGGGAGACTAGCAGCGAGCAGTACTTC
TRBV18	medium-sized	TRBD1	TRBJ2-7	CASSLAAGGAEQYF	TGTGCCAGCTCACTTGCCGCAGGGGGCGCCGAGCAGTACTTC
TRBV4-1	few	.	TRBJ2-2	CTSSQDRMGTGELFF	TGCACCAGCAGCCAAGATCGTATGGGCACCGGGGAGCTGTTTTTT
TRBV7-2	medium-sized	TRBD1	TRBJ2-7	CASSPTGGYEQYF	TGTGCCAGCAGCCCGACAGGGGGCTACGAGCAGTACTTC
TRBV7-9	many	TRBD1	TRBJ2-2	CASSLVQGAALGDTGELFF	TGTGCCAGCAGCTTAGTTCAGGGGGCAGCGTTAGGAGACACCGGGGAGCTGTTTTTT
TRBV4-1	many	.	TRBJ2-7	CASSQSTHATGDSYEQYF	TGCGCCAGCAGCCAGTCAACTCACGCAACAGGCGACTCCTACGAGCAGTACTTC
TRBV3-1	many	TRBD2	TRBJ2-5	CASSTIAGGLETQYF	TGTGCCAGCAGCACAATAGCGGGGGGGCTGGAGACCCAGTACTTC
TRBV7-2	many	.	TRBJ1-1	CASSLVVGHFTTEAFF	TGTGCCAGCAGCTTAGTTGTAGGGCACTTTACCACTGAAGCTTTCTTT
TRBV10-2	many	.	TRBJ2-5	CASSESNLGFQETQYF	TGCGCCAGCAGTGAGTCGAATTTGGGCTTCCAAGAGACCCAGTACTTC
TRBV2	.	.	TRBJ1-2	CASSLGLGYTF	TGTGCCAGCAGTCTGGGGCTCGGCTACACCTTC
TRBV3-1	.	.	TRBJ1-1	CASSQGGGVEAFF	TGTGCCAGCAGCCAAGGGGGAGGTGTGGAAGCTTTCTTT
TRBV19	medium-sized	TRBD1	TRBJ2-7	CASSIPGGTGEQYF	TGTGCCAGTAGTATCCCAGGGGGGACAGGCGAGCAGTACTTC
TRBV7-9	many	.	TRBJ1-4	CASSLLGSTNEKLFF	TGTGCCAGCAGCCTCCTGGGCAGCACCAATGAAAAACTGTTTTTT
TRBV18	few	.	TRBJ2-2	CASSPPLAVGGTGELFF	TGTGCCAGCTCACCACCGTTGGCCGTGGGTGGAACCGGGGAGCTGTTTTTT